These T cell receptor beta chains were read from a single sample in a study of blood T cell repertoires in COVID-19. The protocol was immunoSEQ multiplex PCR, while the TCRdb copy is restricted to in-frame clones and leaves out a portion. The table has tens of thousands of clones, about 80% seen once. Specimen: peripheral blood. The receptors stem from a human donor in a cohort sampled during active COVID-19. Both conserved end residues are part of each CDR3. Fields, in order: V gene, D gene, J gene, clone size, CDR3 DNA, CDR3 protein. D genes are given only for firm matches. Size is omitted from some rows. Given values are once, few, many or a class for expanded clones.

V gene: TRBV7-3; D gene: .; J gene: TRBJ1-1; clone size: .; CDR3 DNA: TGTGCCAGCAGCCTAATGGGGGCAGGGACCCCCAAGGACACTGAAGCTTTCTTT; CDR3 protein: CASSLMGAGTPKDTEAFF
V gene: TRBV3-1/TRBV3-2; D gene: TRBD2; J gene: TRBJ2-5; clone size: .; CDR3 DNA: TGTGCCAGCAGCCAAGGACTAGCGGGGGGAGAGACCCAGTACTTC; CDR3 protein: CASSQGLAGGETQYF
V gene: TRBV4-1; D gene: .; J gene: TRBJ2-1; clone size: .; CDR3 DNA: TGCGCCAGCAGCCAAGATAAGAGGGCCCCCTACAATGAGCAGTTCTTC; CDR3 protein: CASSQDKRAPYNEQFF
V gene: TRBV27; D gene: TRBD2; J gene: TRBJ2-2; clone size: .; CDR3 DNA: TGTGCCAGCAGTTTGGGCGGGAGGGGCACCGGGGAGCTGTTTTTT; CDR3 protein: CASSLGGRGTGELFF
V gene: TRBV30; D gene: .; J gene: TRBJ1-2; clone size: .; CDR3 DNA: TGTGCCTGGAGTGCCCTGACACTGGGCTACACCTTC; CDR3 protein: CAWSALTLGYTF
V gene: TRBV5-4; D gene: .; J gene: TRBJ1-4; clone size: .; CDR3 DNA: TGTGCCAGCAGCTTCCGTGGAGGGCTCAATGAAAAACTGTTTTTT; CDR3 protein: CASSFRGGLNEKLFF
V gene: TRBV7-2; D gene: TRBD2; J gene: TRBJ2-7; clone size: few; CDR3 DNA: TGTGCCAGCAGCTTAGGGACTAGCGGGAGGGCCTACGAGCAGTACTTC; CDR3 protein: CASSLGTSGRAYEQYF
V gene: TRBV5-6; D gene: .; J gene: TRBJ1-2; clone size: .; CDR3 DNA: TGTGCCAGCAGCTACAGGGATTTGGGCTACACCTTC; CDR3 protein: CASSYRDLGYTF
V gene: TRBV27; D gene: TRBD1; J gene: TRBJ2-1; clone size: few; CDR3 DNA: TGTGCCAGCAGTCCGATAGGACAGGGTATAGGTGAGCAGTTCTTC; CDR3 protein: CASSPIGQGIGEQFF
V gene: TRBV6-5; D gene: .; J gene: TRBJ1-2; clone size: .; CDR3 DNA: TGTGCCAGCAGTACGGCCGGGGGAGGGGGCTACACCTTC; CDR3 protein: CASSTAGGGGYTF
V gene: TRBV11-2; D gene: .; J gene: TRBJ2-5; clone size: .; CDR3 DNA: TGTGCCAGCAGCTTAGGTCCGGGTGGGGGGTACCAAGAGACCCAGTACTTC; CDR3 protein: CASSLGPGGGYQETQYF
V gene: TRBV19; D gene: .; J gene: TRBJ2-5; clone size: .; CDR3 DNA: TGTGCCAGTAGTATCGTGAGCGGGCAAGAGACCCAGTACTTC; CDR3 protein: CASSIVSGQETQYF
V gene: TRBV6-5; D gene: TRBD2; J gene: TRBJ2-1; clone size: .; CDR3 DNA: TGTGCCAGCAGTCAGCAGGGGCTAGCGGGAGATGAGCAGTTCTTC; CDR3 protein: CASSQQGLAGDEQFF
V gene: TRBV13; D gene: TRBD1; J gene: TRBJ2-7; clone size: .; CDR3 DNA: TGTGCCAGCAGCCAAGGGACAGGGGAGTACGAGCAGTACTTC; CDR3 protein: CASSQGTGEYEQYF
V gene: TRBV4-1; D gene: .; J gene: TRBJ1-1; clone size: .; CDR3 DNA: TGCGCCAGCAGCCAATCAGTGGTCACTGAAGCTTTCTTT; CDR3 protein: CASSQSVVTEAFF
V gene: TRBV10-3; D gene: .; J gene: TRBJ2-2; clone size: .; CDR3 DNA: TGTGCCATCAAGAGAAGTCACAGGTCCGGGGAGCTGTTTTTT; CDR3 protein: CAIKRSHRSGELFF
V gene: TRBV6-5; D gene: .; J gene: TRBJ2-7; clone size: .; CDR3 DNA: TGTGCCAGCATGGTCAGGACAGCAGCCTACGAGCAGTACTTC; CDR3 protein: CASMVRTAAYEQYF
V gene: TRBV7-8; D gene: TRBD2; J gene: TRBJ2-7; clone size: .; CDR3 DNA: TGTGCCAGCAGCTTAGCTCTAGCGGGAGGGTCGTCCTACGAGCAGTACTTC; CDR3 protein: CASSLALAGGSSYEQYF
V gene: TRBV23-1; D gene: TRBD1; J gene: TRBJ1-2; clone size: few; CDR3 DNA: TGCGCCAGCAGTCGCTTGGGACAGAAAGCTAACTATGGCTACACCTTC; CDR3 protein: CASSRLGQKANYGYTF
V gene: TRBV7-6; D gene: .; J gene: TRBJ2-5; clone size: .; CDR3 DNA: TGTGCCAGCAGCTTTGTCACCAGGGAGACCCAGTACTTC; CDR3 protein: CASSFVTRETQYF